These 22 T cell receptor beta chains were sequenced from one sample in a study of T cell clonotyping in hematopoietic cell transplantation. Time point described: recipient sample about 28 days before transplant, after cytoreduction. This table comes from immunoSEQ multiplex PCR, and its TCRdb copy is limited to in-frame clones, with some not included. The table has several thousand clones, roughly 90% seen once; the top ten hold 27%. The starting material was peripheral blood mononuclear cells, obtained before stem cell transplant. Receptors were obtained from a woman aged 55-70 years with acute myeloid leukemia. Some clones in this sample may be carry-over from other donors' samples.

The chain has TRBV19 and TRBJ2-1; D may match TRBD1 or TRBD2 (5 bases each). With 6 bases removed from V and 0 bases from J, the gap between germline ends came to 12 bases. Germline CDR1 LNHDA, CDR2 SQIVND (reference sequence). This CDR3 is 15 amino acids long. CDR3 nucleotide sequence: TGTGCCAGTAGCTTGGGGGTAAGCTCCTACAATGAGCAGTTCTTC. Residues: CASSLGVSSYNEQFF.

This CDR3 reads CSVDPKTSGRSYNEQFF. CDR3 coding DNA: TGCAGCGTGGACCCGAAGACTAGCGGGAGGTCCTACAATGAGCAGTTCTTC. The gene calls are TRBV29-1 and TRBJ2-1; TRBD2 matches at 13 bases. V lost 6 bases, J lost 1 base, and 9 bases stayed unmatched. The CDR3 spans 17 residues. CDR1 SQVTM and CDR2 ANQGSEA come from the germline V gene.

The DNA of the CDR3 is TGTGCCAGCAGCTCCACCCCGCTAGCGAAAGATACGCAGTATTTT. Translating it yields CASSSTPLAKDTQYF. The J gene is TRBJ2-3, the V gene TRBV13, with D possibly being TRBD2 (6 bases). The V gene's germline CDR1 is PRHDT and CDR2 FYEKMQ (reference sequence). The CDR3 is 15 residues long. Trimming took 4 bases from V and 5 from J, leaving 16 bases between them.

The rearrangement uses TRBV30 and TRBJ2-1; the D gene is possibly TRBD1 (6 bases). Trimming shortened V by 2 bases and J by 2 bases, and 10 bases separated the two germline ends. There are 14 residues in the CDR3. CDR1 and CDR2 (germline): GTSNPN, SVGIG (reference sequence). Here the CDR3 reads CAWSSDRTYNEQFF. CDR3 DNA sequence: TGTGCCTGGAGTTCCGACAGGACCTACAATGAGCAGTTCTTC.

This chain connects TRBV7-3 to TRBJ2-2, with 10 bases aligning to TRBD2. Trimming took 5 bases from V and 6 from J; bases not matched to a gene: 6. The germline CDR1 and CDR2 sequences are SGHTA and FQGTGA. The length of the CDR3 is 15 residues. The CDR3 loop reads CASSPLAGEAGELFF. The CDR3 DNA follows: TGTGCCAGCAGCCCCCTAGCGGGAGAGGCCGGGGAGCTGTTTTTT.

V and J are TRBV7-8 and TRBJ2-6, with D unresolved. V lost 4 bases and J lost 4, with 20 bases in between. Per the germline V gene, CDR1 is SGHVS and CDR2 is FQNEAQ. The CDR3 contains 18 residues. The CDR3 DNA is TGTGCCAGCAGCTCCGCCGTAGGAATAGCTGCCGGGGCCAACGTCCTGACTTTC. It specifies CASSSAVGIAAGANVLTF.

The chain joins TRBV6-1 to TRBJ2-1, with 9 bases that match TRBD2. The V and J ends lost 2 bases and 1 base, in that order; junction bases with no gene match: 0. CDR3 length: 15 residues. The germline gives CDR1 MNHNS, CDR2 SASEGT. As DNA, the CDR3 is TGTGCCAGCAGTGAACTAGCGGGATCCTACAATGAGCAGTTCTTC. Encoded protein: CASSELAGSYNEQFF.

J is TRBJ2-4 and V is TRBV27; 7 bases are shared with TRBD2. The CDR3 loop spans 13 amino acids. The germline gives CDR1 MNHEY, CDR2 SMNVEV (reference sequence). The V segment lost 5 bases and the J segment 6 bases; nucleotides outside the gene matches: 4. The CDR3 loop reads CASSTGGRNIQYF. CDR3 bases: TGTGCCAGCAGTACAGGCGGGAGAAACATTCAGTACTTC.

The chain couples TRBV11-1 to TRBJ2-1; D uncertain. V gave up 0 bases and J gave up 10 bases, with 10 bases separating them. CDR3 length: 13 amino acids. Germline V gene sequence: CDR1 SGHAT, CDR2 FQDESV (reference sequence). CDR3 nucleotides: TGTGCCAGCAGCTTAGCGGAGCCCACGGAGCAGTTCTTC. Translation gives CASSLAEPTEQFF.

This chain joins TRBV6-1 and TRBJ2-7, with TRBD1 as a possible D gene (6 bases). CDR1 and CDR2 (germline): MNHNS, SASEGT. The CDR3 is 16 amino acids. Deletions cut 3 bases from V and 2 bases from J, with 17 bases between. CDR3 amino acids: CASSEGHPTFPYEQYF. The CDR3 DNA is TGTGCCAGCAGTGAGGGACACCCAACCTTTCCCTACGAGCAGTACTTC.

This clone was detected only once. This chain links TRBV9 with TRBJ2-2; TRBD1 matches 10 bases. J lost 7 bases, V lost 3 bases, and 6 bases had no gene match. CDR1 is SGDLS, CDR2 YYNGEE, per germline. The CDR3 covers 15 residues. The chain's CDR3 is CASSGGTGVVGELFF. The CDR3 coding sequence is TGTGCCAGCAGCGGCGGGACAGGGGTGGTCGGGGAGCTGTTTTTT.

The chain links TRBV9 to TRBJ2-7, with D unresolved. V was pared by 3 bases and J by 5 bases, with 21 bases between. Germline CDR1 SGDLS, CDR2 YYNGEE. There are 16 residues in the CDR3. The CDR3 DNA follows: TGTGCCAGCAGCGGAGGCCCTATACTAAATCCTGACGAGCAGTACTTC. This encodes CASSGGPILNPDEQYF.

V is TRBV11-2 and J is TRBJ2-7; the D gene is possibly TRBD1 (6 bases). Germline V gives CDR1 SGHAT, CDR2 FQNNGV. CDR3 length equals 14 residues. V lost 1 base, J lost 0 bases, and 7 bases lay in between. The CDR3 loop reads CASSLGGPSYEQYF. As DNA, the CDR3 is TGTGCCAGCAGCTTAGGGGGGCCCTCCTACGAGCAGTACTTC.

The chain is built from TRBV20-1 and TRBJ2-5; D not resolved. The CDR3 is made up of 10 amino acids. CDR1 is DFQATT and CDR2 is SNEGSKA in the germline V gene (reference sequence). Trimming took 4 bases from V and 1 from J, leaving 1 base between them. The DNA of the CDR3 is TGCAGTGCTATCCAAGAGACCCAGTACTTC. This encodes CSAIQETQYF.

This chain's CDR3 is CASKEGKEKLFF. The CDR3 bases are TGTGCCAGCAAAGAGGGGAAGGAAAAACTGTTTTTT. The chain is built from TRBV28 and TRBJ1-4; a weak D match, TRBD1 (5 bases). Trimming shortened V by 7 bases and J by 8 bases, and 11 bases separated the two germline ends. The CDR3 contains 12 residues. Germline V lookup: CDR1 MDHEN, CDR2 SYDVKM.

The V call is TRBV10-3, the J call TRBJ2-7; the D gene could be TRBD1 or TRBD2 (5 bases each). Trimming pared 9 bases from V and 2 bases from J, leaving 14 bases between. CDR3 length: 13 residues. Germline V gene data show CDR1 as ENHRY and CDR2 as SYGVKD. CDR3 DNA sequence: TGTGCCATGAACCGGGACGGAACCTACGAGCAGTACTTC. This gives the protein CAMNRDGTYEQYF.

The gene calls are TRBV12-5 and TRBJ2-7, with 9 positions matching TRBD2. After removal of 5 bases from V and 0 bases from J, the junction contained 5 bases not matched to a gene. The CDR3 contains 15 residues. CDR1 and CDR2 from the germline V gene are LGHNT and FRNRAP. The CDR3, as DNA: TGTGCTAGTGGTCCGGTAGCGGGAGCCTCCTACGAGCAGTACGTC. Translation: CASGPVAGASYEQYV.

The chain carries TRBV6-4 and TRBJ2-1, with unresolved D. The ends were cut back, 1 base at V and 0 bases at J, with 10 bases in the middle. This CDR3 region has 16 residues. Germline-derived CDR1 and CDR2 are MRHNA and SNTAGT. CDR3 in amino acids: CASSDLDGSSYNEQFF. Here the CDR3 DNA reads TGTGCCAGCAGTGACTTGGACGGAAGCTCCTACAATGAGCAGTTCTTC.

V and J are TRBV27 and TRBJ1-1; tentatively, D is TRBD1 (5 bases). This CDR3 is 13 amino acids long. The germline gives CDR1 MNHEY, CDR2 SMNVEV (reference sequence). Trimming removed 4 bases at V and 1 base at J, with 7 bases between. CDR3 nucleotide sequence: TGTGCCAGCAGTTCAACAGGGAACACTGAAGCTTTCTTT. Amino acids: CASSSTGNTEAFF.

This clone has a single count. At one of its ends the junction is not consistent with the germline gene, which may arise from a read error. The chain has TRBV7-3 and TRBJ2-3; TRBD1 aligns across 7 bases. Germline lookup yields CDR1 SGHTA and CDR2 FQGTGA. This CDR3 spans 13 amino acids. For the CDR3, the DNA is TGTGCCAGCAGCATAACCGGGACAGATCGGCAGTATTTT. It translates to CASSITGTDRQYF.

CDR3 loop: CASSASRQGRGYTF. In DNA form, the CDR3 reads TGTGCCAGCAGCGCCTCCCGTCAGGGACGCGGCTACACCTTC. The J gene is TRBJ1-2, the V gene TRBV5-6; TRBD1 might be the D (5 bases). V lost 4 bases, J lost 8 bases, and 18 bases lay in between. CDR3 length: 14 amino acids. In germline, CDR1 is SGHDT, CDR2 YYEEEE.

The chain links TRBV27 to TRBJ2-1; 11 bases map to TRBD2. CDR1 and CDR2 from the germline V gene are MNHEY and SMNVEV (reference sequence). V was clipped by 5 bases and J by 7 bases; unmatched bases: 4. The CDR3 runs 14 residues. CDR3 residues: CASSPRTSGNEQFF. Here the CDR3 DNA reads TGTGCCAGCAGTCCCCGGACTAGCGGGAATGAGCAGTTCTTC.